The rows below give T cell receptor beta chains drawn from one sample of a study of T cells after yellow fever vaccination. TCRdb reanalysed the 5' RACE reads using MiXCR and keeps one entry per CDR3 protein. The sample lists about 500,000 distinct CDR3 sequences, about 15% occurring once. The source was PBMCs, collected roughly 5 days after the first yellow fever vaccination. These receptors originate from a man aged 18-30 years who received the YFV17D yellow fever vaccine. Each CDR3 is given with its conserved first and last residue. Fields, in order: J gene, CDR3 length, V gene, D gene, clone size, CDR3 protein, CDR3 DNA. A D gene is named only where the DNA matches it firmly. Clone size, where shown, is once, few, many, or a class for clones that have expanded.

j_call: TRBJ1-1; cdr3_length: 11; v_call: TRBV10-3; d_call: -; clone_size: -; cdr3_aa: CAISESGEAFF; cdr3_nt: TGTGCCATCAGTGAGTCAGGTGAAGCTTTCTTT
j_call: TRBJ2-6; cdr3_length: 18; v_call: TRBV4-1; d_call: -; clone_size: -; cdr3_aa: CASSQVGLGHTGANVLTF; cdr3_nt: TGCGCCAGCAGCCAAGTTGGATTAGGCCACACTGGGGCCAACGTCCTGACTTTC
j_call: TRBJ2-2; cdr3_length: 15; v_call: TRBV12-3/TRBV12-4; d_call: TRBD1; clone_size: few; cdr3_aa: CASSIWTGFTGELFF; cdr3_nt: TGTGCCAGCAGCATTTGGACAGGGTTCACCGGGGAGCTGTTTTTT
j_call: TRBJ2-3; cdr3_length: 16; v_call: TRBV5-1; d_call: -; clone_size: few; cdr3_aa: CASSLDPPTQGYTQYF; cdr3_nt: TGCGCCAGCAGCTTGGACCCCCCCACGCAAGGATATACGCAGTATTTT
j_call: TRBJ2-1; cdr3_length: 17; v_call: TRBV7-8; d_call: TRBD2; clone_size: -; cdr3_aa: CASSAGTLAGAFDEQFF; cdr3_nt: TGTGCCAGCAGCGCCGGGACCCTAGCGGGGGCTTTCGATGAGCAGTTCTTC
j_call: TRBJ2-1; cdr3_length: 17; v_call: TRBV5-1; d_call: TRBD2; clone_size: few; cdr3_aa: CASSLVPLAVGNNEQFF; cdr3_nt: TGCGCCAGCAGCTTGGTTCCCCTAGCGGTGGGAAACAATGAGCAGTTCTTC
j_call: TRBJ1-1; cdr3_length: 14; v_call: TRBV11-2; d_call: -; clone_size: -; cdr3_aa: CASSVLGEWAEAFF; cdr3_nt: TGTGCCAGCAGTGTACTAGGGGAATGGGCTGAAGCTTTCTTT
j_call: TRBJ2-3; cdr3_length: 15; v_call: TRBV2; d_call: -; clone_size: -; cdr3_aa: CASKARTAVADTQYF; cdr3_nt: TGTGCCAGCAAGGCAAGGACAGCGGTTGCAGATACGCAGTATTTT
j_call: TRBJ2-5; cdr3_length: 15; v_call: TRBV5-1; d_call: -; clone_size: -; cdr3_aa: CASSLALSDQETQYF; cdr3_nt: TGCGCCAGCAGCTTGGCCCTATCGGACCAAGAGACCCAGTACTTC
j_call: TRBJ1-4; cdr3_length: 14; v_call: TRBV7-2; d_call: -; clone_size: -; cdr3_aa: CASSLAPRVGKLFF; cdr3_nt: TGTGCCAGCAGCTTAGCGCCAAGGGTTGGAAAACTGTTTTTT
j_call: TRBJ1-6; cdr3_length: 15; v_call: TRBV11-2; d_call: -; clone_size: few; cdr3_aa: CASSYQRDPNSPLHF; cdr3_nt: TGTGCCAGCAGCTACCAGAGGGACCCTAATTCACCCCTCCACTTT
j_call: TRBJ2-1; cdr3_length: 16; v_call: TRBV4-3; d_call: TRBD1; clone_size: -; cdr3_aa: CASSQVPQGAYNEQFF; cdr3_nt: TGCGCCAGCAGCCAAGTGCCACAGGGGGCCTACAATGAGCAGTTCTTC
j_call: TRBJ2-3; cdr3_length: 14; v_call: TRBV12-3/TRBV12-4; d_call: -; clone_size: few; cdr3_aa: CASSLVTATDTQYF; cdr3_nt: TGTGCCAGCAGTTTAGTGACAGCGACAGATACGCAGTATTTT
j_call: TRBJ2-1; cdr3_length: 15; v_call: TRBV4-2; d_call: -; clone_size: few; cdr3_aa: CASSISAVTYNEQFF; cdr3_nt: TGTGCCAGCAGCATATCAGCGGTGACCTACAATGAGCAGTTCTTC
j_call: TRBJ2-1; cdr3_length: 13; v_call: TRBV12-3/TRBV12-4; d_call: -; clone_size: many; cdr3_aa: CASRSGRDNEQFF; cdr3_nt: TGTGCCAGTAGGAGTGGCAGGGACAATGAGCAGTTCTTC
j_call: TRBJ1-6; cdr3_length: 17; v_call: TRBV10-3; d_call: TRBD1; clone_size: few; cdr3_aa: CAISDRGGGADDSPLHF; cdr3_nt: TGTGCCATCAGTGATAGGGGAGGGGGCGCCGACGATTCACCCCTCCACTTT
j_call: TRBJ1-6; cdr3_length: 15; v_call: TRBV2; d_call: -; clone_size: -; cdr3_aa: CASSAYSVYNSPLHF; cdr3_nt: TGTGCCAGCAGTGCGTACAGCGTCTATAATTCACCCCTCCACTTT
j_call: TRBJ1-4; cdr3_length: 17; v_call: TRBV10-3; d_call: -; clone_size: few; cdr3_aa: CAISGRKAARNNEKLFF; cdr3_nt: TGTGCCATCAGTGGACGTAAGGCCGCGCGAAATAATGAAAAACTGTTTTTT
j_call: TRBJ2-5; cdr3_length: 16; v_call: TRBV2; d_call: -; clone_size: -; cdr3_aa: CASSEERASMVETQYF; cdr3_nt: TGTGCCAGCAGTGAAGAGAGGGCTAGCATGGTGGAGACCCAGTACTTC
j_call: TRBJ2-3; cdr3_length: 15; v_call: TRBV6-5; d_call: TRBD2; clone_size: -; cdr3_aa: CASSYPSGGTDTQYF; cdr3_nt: TGTGCCAGCAGTTACCCTAGCGGGGGAACAGATACGCAGTATTTT
j_call: TRBJ2-1; cdr3_length: 15; v_call: TRBV7-3; d_call: TRBD2; clone_size: many; cdr3_aa: CASSPLAGGLNEQFF; cdr3_nt: TGTGCCAGCAGCCCGTTAGCGGGGGGGCTCAATGAGCAGTTCTTC
j_call: TRBJ2-7; cdr3_length: 16; v_call: TRBV4-2; d_call: TRBD2; clone_size: few; cdr3_aa: CASSQEVAGGSYEQYF; cdr3_nt: TGTGCCAGCAGCCAAGAGGTAGCGGGGGGGTCCTACGAGCAGTACTTC
j_call: TRBJ1-2; cdr3_length: 14; v_call: TRBV6-1; d_call: -; clone_size: few; cdr3_aa: CASSSTGVNYGYTF; cdr3_nt: TGTGCCAGCAGCTCCACCGGCGTTAACTATGGCTACACCTTC
j_call: TRBJ2-7; cdr3_length: 13; v_call: TRBV27; d_call: -; clone_size: few; cdr3_aa: CASGGTATYEQYF; cdr3_nt: TGTGCCAGCGGGGGGACCGCGACCTACGAGCAGTACTTC
j_call: TRBJ2-7; cdr3_length: 15; v_call: TRBV6-5; d_call: -; clone_size: -; cdr3_aa: CASSYQSYANYEQYF; cdr3_nt: TGTGCCAGCAGTTACCAGAGTTACGCGAACTACGAGCAGTACTTC
j_call: TRBJ2-1; cdr3_length: 14; v_call: TRBV9; d_call: -; clone_size: -; cdr3_aa: CASSVEAHNNEQFF; cdr3_nt: TGTGCCAGCAGCGTAGAGGCACATAACAATGAGCAGTTCTTC
j_call: TRBJ2-3; cdr3_length: 13; v_call: TRBV27; d_call: -; clone_size: -; cdr3_aa: CASSTKLGHPEYF; cdr3_nt: TGTGCCAGCAGTACGAAACTGGGACACCCCGAGTATTTT
j_call: TRBJ2-2; cdr3_length: 14; v_call: TRBV5-1; d_call: -; clone_size: many; cdr3_aa: CASTFHTNTGELFF; cdr3_nt: TGCGCCAGCACATTCCACACGAACACCGGGGAGCTGTTTTTT
j_call: TRBJ1-2; cdr3_length: 12; v_call: TRBV25-1; d_call: -; clone_size: -; cdr3_aa: CASSEGPNIYTF; cdr3_nt: TGTGCCAGCAGTGAGGGGCCAAACATCTACACCTTC
j_call: TRBJ1-2; cdr3_length: 13; v_call: TRBV12-3/TRBV12-4; d_call: -; clone_size: -; cdr3_aa: CASSRTGLEGYTF; cdr3_nt: TGTGCCAGCAGTAGGACGGGCTTAGAGGGCTACACCTTC
j_call: TRBJ1-2; cdr3_length: 12; v_call: TRBV7-6; d_call: -; clone_size: -; cdr3_aa: CASSLGFGLYTF; cdr3_nt: TGTGCCAGCAGCTTAGGATTCGGCCTCTACACCTTC
j_call: TRBJ2-2; cdr3_length: 16; v_call: TRBV5-4; d_call: TRBD2; clone_size: -; cdr3_aa: CASSLRLAGVGGELFF; cdr3_nt: TGTGCCAGCAGCCTCCGCTTAGCGGGGGTTGGCGGGGAGCTGTTTTTT
j_call: TRBJ1-5; cdr3_length: 18; v_call: TRBV3-1; d_call: -; clone_size: few; cdr3_aa: CASSSVSGAGDSNQPQHF; cdr3_nt: TGTGCCAGCTCATCGGTTTCGGGGGCAGGGGATAGCAATCAGCCCCAGCATTTT
j_call: TRBJ2-1; cdr3_length: 15; v_call: TRBV5-1; d_call: TRBD2; clone_size: -; cdr3_aa: CASTPSGGAYNEQFF; cdr3_nt: TGCGCCAGCACCCCAAGCGGGGGGGCTTACAATGAGCAGTTCTTC
j_call: TRBJ2-5; cdr3_length: 14; v_call: TRBV5-4; d_call: TRBD2; clone_size: -; cdr3_aa: CASSDPSGGETQYF; cdr3_nt: TGTGCCAGCAGCGACCCTAGCGGAGGAGAGACCCAGTACTTC
j_call: TRBJ1-2; cdr3_length: 18; v_call: TRBV24-1; d_call: TRBD1; clone_size: -; cdr3_aa: CATSDPTGRTGGDYGYTF; cdr3_nt: TGTGCCACCAGTGACCCGACTGGTAGGACAGGGGGGGACTATGGCTACACCTTC
j_call: TRBJ1-6; cdr3_length: 16; v_call: TRBV7-9; d_call: TRBD1; clone_size: -; cdr3_aa: CASSSRDRTGTSPLHF; cdr3_nt: TGTGCCAGCAGCTCTCGGGACAGGACAGGGACTTCACCCCTCCACTTT
j_call: TRBJ2-1; cdr3_length: 11; v_call: TRBV24-1; d_call: -; clone_size: few; cdr3_aa: CATGTGNEQFF; cdr3_nt: TGTGCCACCGGGACGGGGAATGAGCAGTTCTTC
j_call: TRBJ2-5; cdr3_length: 13; v_call: TRBV20-1; d_call: TRBD2; clone_size: -; cdr3_aa: CSASAAGGETQYF; cdr3_nt: TGCAGTGCTAGTGCGGCGGGGGGTGAGACCCAGTACTTC
j_call: TRBJ2-3; cdr3_length: 16; v_call: TRBV20-1; d_call: TRBD2; clone_size: -; cdr3_aa: CSASKAGGFSTDTQYF; cdr3_nt: TGCAGTGCTAGTAAAGCGGGGGGGTTTAGCACAGATACGCAGTATTTT
j_call: TRBJ1-2; cdr3_length: 16; v_call: TRBV6-5; d_call: TRBD1; clone_size: -; cdr3_aa: CASSYSWGQSAYGYTF; cdr3_nt: TGTGCCAGCAGTTACTCTTGGGGACAGTCTGCCTATGGCTACACCTTC
j_call: TRBJ2-1; cdr3_length: 16; v_call: TRBV10-3; d_call: -; clone_size: few; cdr3_aa: CAISFLGATGYNEQFF; cdr3_nt: TGTGCCATCTCTTTTCTCGGAGCTACCGGCTACAATGAGCAGTTCTTC